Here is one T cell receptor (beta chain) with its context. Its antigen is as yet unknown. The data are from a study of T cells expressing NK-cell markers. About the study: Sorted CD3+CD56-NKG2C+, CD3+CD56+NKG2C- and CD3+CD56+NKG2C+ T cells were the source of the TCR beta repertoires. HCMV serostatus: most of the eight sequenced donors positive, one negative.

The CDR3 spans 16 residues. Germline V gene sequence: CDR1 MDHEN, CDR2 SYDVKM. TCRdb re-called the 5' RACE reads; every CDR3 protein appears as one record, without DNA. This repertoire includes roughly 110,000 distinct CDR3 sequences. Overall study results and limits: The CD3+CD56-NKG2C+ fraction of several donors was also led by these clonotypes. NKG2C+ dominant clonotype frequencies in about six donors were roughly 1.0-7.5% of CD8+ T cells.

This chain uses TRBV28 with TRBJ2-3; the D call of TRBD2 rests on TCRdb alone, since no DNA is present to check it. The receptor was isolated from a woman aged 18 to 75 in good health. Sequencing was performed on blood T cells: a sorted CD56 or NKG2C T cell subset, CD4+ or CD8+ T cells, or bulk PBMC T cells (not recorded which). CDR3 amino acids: CASSFSGRDPADTQYF.